This T cell receptor beta chain was recorded in a study of T-cell memory formation after mild COVID-19. Study conclusions and caveats: There was a balanced CD4/CD8 profile in clones contracting day 15 to 85, and later expanders leaned CD4+. What remained unconfirmed was the SARS-CoV-2 specificity of second-wave clones peaking on day 37. Those CD4+ clones that contracted were mainly in CM and EM (CD8+ ones in EMRA).

In its sample, this clonotype was seen a few times. Its antigen is undetermined. TCRdb redid the calling of the 5' RACE reads with MiXCR, one entry per CDR3 protein. The repertoire includes around 220,000 distinct CDR3 sequences, roughly 17% of them detected once, and approximately 3.5% sits in the top ten. The germline CDR1 and CDR2 sequences are DFQATT and SNEGSKA (reference sequence). This CDR3 spans 12 amino acids. Between the trimmed V and J ends, which lost 3 bases and 4 bases, there was a span of 7 bases. Material: PBMCs or a T cell subset sorted from them (not recorded which). This receptor was taken from a man younger than 35 who had mild COVID-19 (a few samples of this study predate the infection). Cell type and time point are not known. The V gene is TRBV20-1, the J gene TRBJ1-5; D remains ambiguous. The CDR3, as DNA: TGCAGTGCTAGTCCCGGGAATCAGCCCCAGCATTTT. Its translation: CSASPGNQPQHF.